Listed below are T cell receptor beta chains from one sample, sequenced in a study of shared clonotypes between healthy human individuals. Clones were sequenced by immunoSEQ multiplex PCR, and TCRdb holds only the in-frame ones, with some missing. The repertoire has 1,100,000 or so clones, about 84% of them found once; the top ten carry approximately 0.5%. Sequencing was done on a sample of memory CD4+ T cells from PBMCs. The origin of the receptors is a man aged 18-30 years in good health. Some clones in this sample may be carry-over from other donors' samples. Both conserved end residues are part of each CDR3. The D gene is left open where the match is weak. Some rows mark clone size as missing; the rest say once, few, many or name a class of expanded clone.

size	D	V	J	CDR3	DNA
.	.	TRBV2	TRBJ2-1	CASSEGRNEQFF	TGTGCCAGCAGTGAGGGTCGCAATGAGCAGTTCTTC
few	.	TRBV2	TRBJ1-2	CASSVVPNYGYTF	TGTGCCAGCAGTGTGGTCCCGAACTATGGCTACACCTTC
once	.	TRBV5-6	TRBJ1-4	CASSLSPRSTNEKLFF	TGTGCCAGCAGCTTGTCCCCCCGATCAACTAATGAAAAACTGTTTTTT
.	.	TRBV4-3	TRBJ2-7	CASSLKQGGYEQYF	TGCGCCAGCAGCCTCAAACAGGGAGGCTACGAGCAGTACTTC
.	TRBD2	TRBV19	TRBJ2-7	CASSILAGGPGEQYF	TGTGCCAGTAGTATACTAGCGGGAGGGCCGGGTGAGCAGTACTTC
.	.	TRBV28	TRBJ1-5	CASSLQGPGQPQHF	TGTGCCAGCAGCCTTCAGGGACCGGGTCAGCCCCAGCATTTT
.	.	TRBV6-5	TRBJ1-2	CASRKIENYGYTF	TGTGCCAGCAGAAAGATAGAAAACTATGGCTACACCTTC
.	TRBD2	TRBV30	TRBJ2-1	CAWSVTSGRSGSQFF	TGTGCCTGGAGTGTAACTAGCGGGAGATCGGGGTCCCAGTTCTTC
.	TRBD2	TRBV7-8	TRBJ2-7	CASSGTSGVYEQYF	TGTGCCAGCAGCGGCACTAGCGGCGTTTACGAGCAGTACTTC
.	.	TRBV5-1	TRBJ2-5	CASSLGPQGGEETQYF	TGCGCCAGCAGCTTGGGCCCCCAGGGGGGGGAAGAGACCCAGTACTTC
.	.	TRBV5-6	TRBJ2-5	CASSFRGEETQYF	TGTGCCAGCAGCTTTAGGGGGGAAGAGACCCAGTACTTC
.	.	TRBV28	TRBJ2-7	CASKSWDDYEQYF	TGTGCCAGTAAATCCTGGGACGACTACGAGCAGTACTTC
once	.	TRBV15	TRBJ2-2	CATSRDVITGELFF	TGTGCCACCAGCAGAGACGTGATCACCGGGGAGCTGTTTTTT
.	.	TRBV4-1	TRBJ2-3	CASSPGGLADTQYF	TGCGCCAGCAGCCCCGGGGGGCTCGCAGATACGCAGTATTTT
.	.	TRBV18	TRBJ2-5	CASSPALGETQYF	TGTGCCAGCTCACCTGCACTAGGAGAGACCCAGTACTTC
.	TRBD1	TRBV11-2	TRBJ1-1	CASSLRPVGEGGSEAFF	TGTGCCAGCAGCTTACGACCGGTGGGGGAAGGGGGCTCTGAAGCTTTCTTT
.	TRBD2	TRBV7-3	TRBJ2-3	CASSLSGTKDTQYF	TGTGCCAGCAGCTTAAGCGGGACTAAGGATACGCAGTATTTT
few	.	TRBV5-1	TRBJ2-7	CASSGKEGSSYEQYF	TGCGCCAGCAGCGGGAAAGAGGGTTCCTCCTACGAGCAGTACTTC
.	.	TRBV11-2	TRBJ2-3	CASETNRGGTDTQYF	TGTGCCAGCGAAACTAATCGAGGCGGCACAGATACGCAGTATTTT
.	.	TRBV27	TRBJ2-2	CASSPQRTGELFF	TGTGCCAGCAGTCCCCAGAGGACCGGGGAGCTGTTTTTT
.	.	TRBV28	TRBJ1-3	CASSLRSWGSGNTIYF	TGTGCCAGCAGTCTCAGGAGTTGGGGCTCTGGAAACACCATATATTTT
once	.	TRBV7-2	TRBJ1-2	CASSFAGGANYGYTF	TGTGCCAGCAGCTTTGCCGGGGGAGCTAACTATGGCTACACCTTC
.	TRBD2	TRBV5-6	TRBJ2-3	CASGLGGVSGRGDTQYF	TGTGCCAGCGGGTTGGGGGGAGTCAGCGGGAGGGGAGATACGCAGTATTTT
once	.	TRBV2	TRBJ2-4	CASIPSWERSVENIQYF	TGTGCCAGCATCCCGAGCTGGGAGAGGAGTGTCGAAAACATTCAGTACTTC
.	TRBD2	TRBV18	TRBJ2-1	CASSPNLAGATNEQFF	TGTGCCAGCTCACCAAATCTAGCGGGAGCGACCAATGAGCAGTTCTTC
.	.	TRBV28	TRBJ1-5	CASSLLSGQGINQPQHF	TGTGCCAGCAGTTTATTGTCCGGGCAGGGGATCAATCAGCCCCAGCATTTT
.	.	TRBV27	TRBJ2-3	CASSTQTLSTDTQYF	TGTGCCAGCAGTACCCAAACCCTCAGCACAGATACGCAGTATTTT
.	.	TRBV7-9	TRBJ1-2	CASSLMQEPAYGYTF	TGTGCCAGCAGCTTAATGCAGGAGCCTGCCTATGGCTACACCTTC
many	.	TRBV30	TRBJ2-7	CAWRMGLGQYF	TGTGCCTGGAGAATGGGGTTGGGGCAGTACTTC
.	.	TRBV2	TRBJ1-2	CASSVNGWTGYTF	TGTGCCAGCAGTGTAAATGGCTGGACCGGGTACACCTTC
.	.	TRBV18	TRBJ1-3	CASSGNTIYF	TGTGCCAGCTCAGGAAACACCATATATTTT
.	TRBD1	TRBV5-1	TRBJ2-7	CASSLGGTAGSYEQYF	TGCGCCAGCAGCTTAGGTGGGACAGCCGGCTCCTACGAGCAGTACTTC
.	TRBD1	TRBV5-8	TRBJ2-1	CASGGQPGVEQFF	TGTGCCAGCGGGGGACAGCCCGGGGTTGAGCAGTTCTTC
.	TRBD1	TRBV27	TRBJ2-2	CASSSLQGALNTGELFF	TGTGCCAGCAGTTCCTTACAGGGGGCTTTGAACACCGGGGAGCTGTTTTTT
.	.	TRBV9	TRBJ1-1	CASSVGQTNTEAFF	TGTGCCAGCAGCGTAGGACAGACGAACACTGAAGCTTTCTTT
.	.	TRBV11-3	TRBJ2-3	CASSLDLDTQYF	TGTGCCAGCAGTCTCGACTTAGATACGCAGTATTTT
.	.	TRBV25-1	TRBJ2-1	CASNDAGRTGNEQFF	TGTGCCAGCAACGATGCCGGTAGGACTGGTAATGAGCAGTTCTTC
.	TRBD2	TRBV27	TRBJ2-7	CASSLVGTSGFYEQYF	TGTGCCAGCAGTTTAGTTGGGACTAGCGGTTTCTACGAGCAGTACTTC
.	.	TRBV2	TRBJ2-1	CASSERNPSYNEQFF	TGTGCCAGCAGTGAGAGGAATCCGTCCTACAATGAGCAGTTCTTC
few	TRBD2	TRBV27	TRBJ2-1	CASALAGTNYNEQFF	TGTGCCAGCGCACTAGCGGGGACAAACTACAATGAGCAGTTCTTC
few	.	TRBV19	TRBJ2-2	CASSIDARVRLGTGELFF	TGTGCCAGTAGTATAGATGCCAGGGTGAGATTAGGCACCGGGGAGCTGTTTTTT
.	TRBD1	TRBV5-4	TRBJ1-3	CASSLAGTGRNTIYF	TGTGCCAGCAGCCTCGCCGGGACAGGGCGTAACACCATATATTTT
.	.	TRBV6-1	TRBJ2-4	CASSNRVAKNIQYF	TGTGCCAGCAGCAACAGGGTGGCCAAAAACATTCAGTACTTC
.	TRBD1	TRBV7-9	TRBJ1-5	CASSLGQGNQPQHF	TGTGCCAGCAGCTTGGGACAGGGAAATCAGCCCCAGCATTTT
few	.	TRBV29-1	TRBJ1-5	CSVRTGNSNQPQHF	TGCAGCGTAAGGACGGGGAATAGCAATCAGCCCCAGCATTTT
.	TRBD1	TRBV7-2	TRBJ2-5	CASSVDPWTGMETQYF	TGTGCCAGCAGCGTAGACCCCTGGACAGGGATGGAGACCCAGTACTTC
once	.	TRBV9	TRBJ2-3	CASSVRQGRGDTQYF	TGTGCCAGCAGCGTACGGCAGGGGAGAGGGGATACGCAGTATTTT
.	TRBD1	TRBV27	TRBJ2-7	CASSRSKTGTGAYEQYF	TGTGCCAGCAGTAGGAGTAAGACCGGGACAGGGGCCTACGAGCAGTACTTC
.	.	TRBV7-2	TRBJ2-7	CASSLMANTGEQYF	TGTGCCAGCAGCTTGATGGCCAACACGGGCGAGCAGTACTTC
once	.	TRBV5-1	TRBJ1-4	CASSSTGDEKLFF	TGCGCCAGCAGCTCTACCGGCGACGAAAAACTGTTTTTT
.	.	TRBV27	TRBJ1-6	CASRASINSPLHF	TGTGCCAGCAGAGCTTCTATTAATTCACCCCTCCACTTT
.	.	TRBV5-4	TRBJ1-3	CASSLGGKMSGNTIYF	TGTGCCAGCAGCTTAGGTGGTAAAATGTCTGGAAACACCATATATTTT
.	.	TRBV5-1	TRBJ1-2	CASSLAGYGYTF	TGCGCCAGCAGCTTGGCAGGGTATGGCTACACCTTC
.	TRBD2	TRBV11-2	TRBJ2-1	CASSKAGGINEQFF	TGTGCCAGCAGCAAAGCGGGAGGGATAAATGAGCAGTTCTTC